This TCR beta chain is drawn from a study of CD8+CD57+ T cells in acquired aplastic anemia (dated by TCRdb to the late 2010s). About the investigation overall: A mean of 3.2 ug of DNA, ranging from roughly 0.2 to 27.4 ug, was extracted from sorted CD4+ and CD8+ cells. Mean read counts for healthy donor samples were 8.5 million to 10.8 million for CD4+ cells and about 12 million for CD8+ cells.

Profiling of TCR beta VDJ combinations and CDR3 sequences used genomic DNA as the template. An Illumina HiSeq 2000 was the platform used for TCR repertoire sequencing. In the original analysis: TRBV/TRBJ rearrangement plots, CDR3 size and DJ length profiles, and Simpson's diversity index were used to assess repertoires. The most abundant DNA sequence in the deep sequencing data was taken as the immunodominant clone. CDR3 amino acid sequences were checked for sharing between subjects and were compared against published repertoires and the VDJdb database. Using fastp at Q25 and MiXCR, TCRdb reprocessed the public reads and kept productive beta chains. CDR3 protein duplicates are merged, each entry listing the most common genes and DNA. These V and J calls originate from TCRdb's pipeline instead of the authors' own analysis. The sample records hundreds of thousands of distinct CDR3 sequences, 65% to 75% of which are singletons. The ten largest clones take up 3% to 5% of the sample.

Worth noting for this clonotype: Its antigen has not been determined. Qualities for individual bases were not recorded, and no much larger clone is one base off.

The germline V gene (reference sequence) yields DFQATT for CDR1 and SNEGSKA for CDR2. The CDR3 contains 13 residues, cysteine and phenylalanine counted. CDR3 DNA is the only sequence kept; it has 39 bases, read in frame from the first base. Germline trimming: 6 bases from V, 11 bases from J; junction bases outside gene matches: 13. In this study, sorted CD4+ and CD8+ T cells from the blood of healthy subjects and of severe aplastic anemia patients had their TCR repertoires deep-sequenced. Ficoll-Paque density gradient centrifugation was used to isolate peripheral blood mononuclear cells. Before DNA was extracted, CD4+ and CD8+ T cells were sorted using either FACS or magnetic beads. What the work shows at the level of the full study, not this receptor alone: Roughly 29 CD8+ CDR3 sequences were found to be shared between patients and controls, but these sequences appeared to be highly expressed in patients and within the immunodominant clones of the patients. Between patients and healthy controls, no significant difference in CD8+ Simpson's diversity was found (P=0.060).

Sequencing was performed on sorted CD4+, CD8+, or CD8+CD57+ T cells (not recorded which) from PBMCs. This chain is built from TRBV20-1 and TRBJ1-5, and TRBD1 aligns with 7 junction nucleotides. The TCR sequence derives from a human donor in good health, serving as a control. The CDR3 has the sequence CSARTDRGQAQHF. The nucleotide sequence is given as TGCAGTGCCAGAACGGATAGGGGGCAGGCCCAGCATTTT.